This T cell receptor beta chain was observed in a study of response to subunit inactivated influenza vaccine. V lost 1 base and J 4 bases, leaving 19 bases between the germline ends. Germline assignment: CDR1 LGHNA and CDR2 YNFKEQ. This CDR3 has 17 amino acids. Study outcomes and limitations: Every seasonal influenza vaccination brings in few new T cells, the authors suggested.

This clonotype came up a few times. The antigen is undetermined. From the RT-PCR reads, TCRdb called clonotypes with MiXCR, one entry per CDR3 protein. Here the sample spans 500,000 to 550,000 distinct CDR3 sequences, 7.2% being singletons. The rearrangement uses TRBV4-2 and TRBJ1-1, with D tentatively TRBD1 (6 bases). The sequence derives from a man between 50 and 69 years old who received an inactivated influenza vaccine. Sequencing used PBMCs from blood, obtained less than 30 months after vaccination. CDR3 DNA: TGTGCCAGCAGCCAAGGCAGGGGCCGCGAAAGGCGCACTGAAGCTTTCTTT. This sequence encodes CASSQGRGRERRTEAFF.